What follows is one T cell receptor (beta chain) and its context. The sample is drawn from a study of T cells after posttransplantation cyclophosphamide. Busulfan-fludarabine conditioning, marrow transplant, and cyclophosphamide on days +3 and +4 were administered. Germline lookup yields CDR1 PRHDT and CDR2 FYEKMQ (reference sequence). This CDR3 has 16 residues. Germline trimming cut 5 bases from V and 3 bases from J; bases unmatched to any gene: 9. The table came from immunoSEQ multiplex PCR; TCRdb's copy has only in-frame clones and leaves some out. In the table there are 15,000 to 20,000 clones, 70% to 80% of which are singletons.

The receptor was derived from a female patient aged 40 to 55 who received an allogeneic stem cell transplant from a related donor, was CMV-positive, and had no GVHD. The graft donor may account for some of the T cells. The sample was CD8+ T cells sorted from PBMCs, taken 1,700 to 2,000 days after a stem cell transplant with posttransplant cyclophosphamide. The chain uses TRBV13 and TRBJ2-1, with 8 bases that match TRBD1. The CDR3 coding sequence is TGTGCCAGCAGCCAAAGGACAGGGAAAAACTACAATGAGCAGTTCTTC. It is translated as CASSQRTGKNYNEQFF.